The sequence of this TCR beta chain was determined in a study of metastatic and nonmetastatic thyroid tumors. About the study: Blood and tumor or nodule tissue repertoires from malignant and benign thyroid patients were compared.

This clone was recorded at least ten times. Its antigen is not known. Authors' data handling: Between-group CDR3 differences, defined by clinicopathological status, yielded a distant-metastasis classifier for papillary thyroid cancer. TCRdb reanalyzed the PCR reads via MiXCR. What appears here as the V and J calls and clone size reflects TCRdb's work, not the paper's. The profile shows just over 40,000 clones, approximately 10% of them singletons. Study outcomes and limitations: Reported TCR beta diversity, measured in blood and tumor, was significantly higher for malignant thyroid tumors than for benign nodules.

Every patient underwent thyroid surgery untreated. The CDR3 length is 17 residues. The germline CDR1 and CDR2 sequences are MNHNS and SASEGT. Trimming at V came to 8 bases and at J to 0 bases, leaving 7 bases not matched to a gene. Sequencing was done on a sample of blood. The origin of this receptor is a female donor with papillary thyroid cancer or a benign thyroid nodule (not recorded which). Some clones in this sample may be carry-over from other donors' samples. This chain connects TRBV6-1 to TRBJ2-2; 12 positions match TRBD2. This CDR3 is CASQRTSGNANTGELFF. For the CDR3, the DNA is TGTGCCAGCCAGAGGACTAGCGGGAACGCGAACACCGGGGAGCTGTTTTTT.